The next 21 T cell receptor beta chains were all read from a single sample in a study of T cell responses to AZD1222 COVID-19 vaccine. Profiled with immunoSEQ multiplex PCR; TCRdb holds only in-frame clones, not every one. The sample has about 160,000 clones; roughly nine tenths are singletons. The source was peripheral blood, collected on day 0 of AZD1222 vaccination. Receptor source: an adult in good health.

In its sample, this clone was seen a few times. The gene calls are TRBV28 and TRBJ1-1; 10 bases map to TRBD1. CDR3 length equals 14 residues. After removal of 6 bases from V and 4 bases from J, the junction contained 5 bases not matched to a gene. Germline CDR1 MDHEN, CDR2 SYDVKM. This chain's CDR3 is CASRPGTGVTEAFF. As DNA, the CDR3 is TGTGCCAGCAGGCCCGGGACAGGGGTCACTGAAGCTTTCTTT.

The chain employs TRBV27 and TRBJ2-1, with a possible D match to TRBD2 (6 bases). V dropped 7 bases and J dropped 5 bases, with 12 bases sitting between them. Germline V gene sequence: CDR1 MNHEY, CDR2 SMNVEV (reference sequence). The CDR3 covers 13 residues. For the CDR3, the DNA is TGTGCCAGCATTAGAATAGCGGACAATGAGCAGTTCTTC. Its translation is CASIRIADNEQFF.

This chain joins TRBV7-2 and TRBJ2-2; no clear D. V lost 2 bases, J lost 3 bases, and 4 bases lay in between. The CDR3 is 13 amino acids. The V gene's germline CDR1 is SGHTA and CDR2 FQGNSA. This chain's CDR3 is CASSLRHTGELFF. In DNA form, the CDR3 reads TGTGCCAGCAGCTTACGGCACACCGGGGAGCTGTTTTTT. Variable domain in full (rest from reference TRBV7-2 and TRBJ2-2): GAGVSQSPSNKVTEKGKDVELRCDPISGHTALYWYRQSLGQGLEFLIYFQGNSAPDKSGLPSDRFSAERTGGSVSTLTIQRTQQEDSAVYLCASSLRHTGELFFGEGSRLTVL.

This chain joins TRBV7-9 and TRBJ2-1; D is ambiguous. V was pared by 5 bases and J by 9 bases, with 8 bases between. Germline loops: CDR1 SEHNR, CDR2 FQNEAQ (reference sequence). The CDR3 is 11 residues long. CDR3 in amino acids: CASSRGVEQFF. The CDR3 DNA reads TGTGCCAGCAGCCGCGGTGTTGAGCAGTTCTTC.

This sequence joins TRBV6-1 and TRBJ1-2, with D hard to call. Trimming took off 3 bases at V and 7 bases at J, with 18 bases between the two ends. The CDR3 length is 15 residues. Germline CDR1 MNHNS, CDR2 SASEGT. As DNA, the CDR3 is TGTGCCAGCAGTGATATTGACGGCCTTATGCGTGGCTACACCTTC. This codes for CASSDIDGLMRGYTF.

The chain uses TRBV3-1 (or the pseudogene TRBV3-2) and TRBJ2-7; 8 bases are a match to TRBD1. The trim removed 4 bases at V and 5 bases at J, leaving 7 bases unmatched. CDR1 and CDR2 (germline): LGHDT, YNNKEL (reference sequence). CDR3 length: 14 residues. Here the CDR3 reads CASSPLTGVNEQYF. DNA for the CDR3: TGTGCCAGCAGCCCTTTGACAGGGGTGAACGAGCAGTACTTC.

The V gene is TRBV19, the J gene TRBJ1-1; D is unresolved. This CDR3 contains 13 residues. Per germline, CDR1 LNHDA and CDR2 SQIVND (reference sequence). V lost 10 bases to trimming and J lost 4 bases, with 16 bases between them. The CDR3 DNA reads as TGTGCCACCCTAGGCACCGGAGGCACTGAAGCTTTCTTT. Residues: CATLGTGGTEAFF.

The table lists this clone with a count of one. The J gene is TRBJ1-4, the V gene TRBV7-9; unclear D gene. The V end lost 5 bases, the J end lost 4 bases, and 14 bases lay between the germline ends. The CDR3 contains 15 residues. Per the germline V gene, CDR1 is SEHNR and CDR2 is FQNEAQ (reference sequence). CDR3 region: CASSPRSGFNEKLFF. The CDR3 DNA is TGTGCCAGCAGCCCAAGGAGTGGATTTAATGAAAAACTGTTTTTT.

CDR3 protein: CASSLGMGVGGYTF. CDR3 sequence (DNA): TGTGCCAGCAGCTTGGGGATGGGGGTAGGAGGCTACACCTTC. V is TRBV5-6 and J is TRBJ1-2, with D possibly TRBD1 on 5 matching bases. Germline V CDR1 and CDR2: SGHDT, YYEEEE. The CDR3 runs to 14 residues. Trimming pared 0 bases from V and 8 bases from J, leaving 14 bases between.

The chain recombines TRBV5-1 with TRBJ1-6; D is possibly TRBD1 (5 bases). V lost 2 bases and J 0 bases, leaving 6 bases between the germline ends. The CDR3 consists of 15 residues. Germline CDR1 SGHRS, CDR2 YFSETQ. CDR3 sequence: CASSLDSSYNSPLHF. CDR3 bases: TGCGCCAGCAGCTTAGACAGCTCCTATAATTCACCCCTCCACTTT.

This clone has just one count. The chain carries TRBV6-1 and TRBJ2-7; D possibly corresponds to TRBD1 (6 bases). CDR1 is MNHNS, CDR2 SASEGT, per germline. There are 16 residues in the CDR3. Trimming took 0 bases from V and 3 from J, leaving 15 bases between them. The CDR3 DNA is TGTGCCAGCAGTGAAGCGGGGGCGAGATCTGGCTACGAGCAGTACTTC. Translating gives CASSEAGARSGYEQYF.

The chain has TRBV7-9 and TRBJ1-1; D not resolved. There are 13 residues in the CDR3. CDR1 and CDR2 (germline): SEHNR, FQNEAQ (reference sequence). The germline V and J ends were trimmed by 7 bases and 1 base, with 10 bases remaining between them. CDR3 sequence: CASISGANTEAFF. CDR3 DNA: TGTGCCAGCATATCGGGTGCGAACACTGAAGCTTTCTTT.

V is TRBV19 and J is TRBJ1-1, with unresolved D. In germline, CDR1 is LNHDA, CDR2 SQIVND (reference sequence). Trimming took off 1 base at V and 2 bases at J, with 11 bases between the two ends. The CDR3 has 15 residues. The CDR3 spells CASSIGEGYNTEAFF. The CDR3 nucleotides are TGTGCCAGTAGTATAGGGGAGGGCTATAACACTGAAGCTTTCTTT.

The chain joins TRBV18 to TRBJ2-5; D is ambiguous. The V and J ends lost 5 bases and 4 bases respectively, with 14 bases between them. The CDR3 covers 14 residues. Germline-derived CDR1 and CDR2 are KGHSH and LQKENI. CDR3 coding DNA: TGTGCCAGCTCATCTGAAGGTACCAGAGAGACCCAGTACTTC. Translating it yields CASSSEGTRETQYF.

The sample holds one count of this clone. The chain employs TRBV11-3 and TRBJ2-7; D is possibly TRBD1 (6 bases). Germline-derived CDR1 and CDR2 are SGHNT and YENEEA. Trimming removed 1 base from V and 7 bases from J, with 11 bases in between. CDR3 length: 13 residues. CDR3 coding DNA: TGTGCCAGCAGCTTAGCCCTAGGGACAGAGCAGTACTTC. Amino acids: CASSLALGTEQYF.

This clone was found once. The chain links TRBV4-1 to TRBJ2-4, with no clear D. This CDR3 has 14 amino acids. Trimming took 1 base from V and 6 from J, leaving 10 bases between them. The germline V gene encodes CDR1 MGHRA and CDR2 YSYEKL. CDR3 amino acids: CASSQVDIGNIQYF. The CDR3 DNA reads as TGCGCCAGCAGCCAAGTTGACATTGGAAACATTCAGTACTTC.

This clone occurred once. The chain employs TRBV5-6 and TRBJ2-5; TRBD2 aligns across 9 bases. Per the germline V gene, CDR1 is SGHDT and CDR2 is YYEEEE. V shed 8 bases and J 2 bases; nucleotides not matched to a gene: 7. CDR3 length equals 14 residues. The DNA of the CDR3 is TGTGCCAGTTACAGCGGGGGGTGGCAAGAGACCCAGTACTTC. This encodes CASYSGGWQETQYF.

This clone has just one count. The chain recombines TRBV2 with TRBJ2-1; 13 bases map to TRBD2. The V gene end was trimmed by 5 bases and the J gene end by 8 bases; junction bases not matched to a gene: 12. This CDR3 comprises 17 residues. Per the germline V gene, CDR1 is SNHLY and CDR2 is FYNNEI. Written as DNA, the CDR3 is TGTGCCAGCAGTCCCGCCGTACTAGCGGGAGGGGGGGATGAGCAGTTCTTC. It encodes CASSPAVLAGGGDEQFF.

The chain employs TRBV6-5 and TRBJ1-2; 7 positions match TRBD1. In germline, CDR1 is MNHEY, CDR2 SVGAGI. Trimming at V came to 6 bases and at J to 8 bases, leaving 12 bases not matched to a gene. The CDR3 extends over 14 amino acids. Written as DNA, the CDR3 is TGTGCCAGCAGCCGGGGACAGCGGGAATCGGGCTACACCTTC. Amino acid sequence: CASSRGQRESGYTF.

The sample holds one count of this clone. This rearrangement joins TRBV4-3 to TRBJ1-2; the D is unclear. V lost 4 bases and J 4 bases, leaving 16 bases between the germline ends. Germline V gives CDR1 LGHNA, CDR2 YSLEER. This CDR3 has 15 residues. In DNA, the CDR3 is TGCGCCAGCAGCCCCCGGACCGGGTCCCTCTATGGCTACACCTTC. Translation gives CASSPRTGSLYGYTF.

The gene calls are TRBV4-3 and TRBJ1-2; D uncertain. V gave up 0 bases and J gave up 4 bases, with 6 bases separating them. The CDR3 has 13 amino acids. Germline CDR1 and CDR2: LGHNA and YSLEER. The DNA for the CDR3 is TGCGCCAGCAGCCAAGATATTTCCTATGGCTACACCTTC. This codes for CASSQDISYGYTF.